These T cell receptor beta chains were read from a single sample in a study of shared clonotypes between healthy human individuals. Sequenced by immunoSEQ multiplex PCR; TCRdb stores in-frame clones only, minus some. Found here are 2 million to 2.5 million clones, 90% to 97% of them singletons; the top ten hold roughly 0.13%. Sequencing was performed on naive CD4+ T cells sorted from blood. These receptors were taken from a man aged 18 to 30 in good health. Each CDR3 is given without its conserved first and last residue.

>TRBV10-2|TRBJ1-4
ASSPGQGARPTNEKLF
>TRBV4-1|TRBJ2-5
ASSRDRQETQY
>TRBV30|TRBJ1-5
AWSQSGLNQPQH
>TRBV19|TRBJ2-5
ASSIWGREETQY
>TRBV5-4|TRBJ2-1
ASSLTSGSMTRQF
>TRBV7-3|TRBJ2-1
ASSRPGDEQF
>TRBV29-1|TRBJ2-7
SVDPPSGSYEQY
>TRBV5-1|TRBJ2-3
ASSIGRGVTDTQY
>TRBV2|TRBJ1-1
ASSDGQANTEAF
>TRBV29-1|TRBJ2-6
SVEGDSGANVLT